This TCR beta chain emerged from a study of neurological immune-mediated disorders. Synthesis of cDNA used 5'RACE (with 10-nucleotide random UMIs). Via MiXCR, TCRdb re-called the 5' RACE reads, giving one row per CDR3 protein. There are tens of thousands of distinct CDR3 sequences in the sample; roughly an eighth occur only once, and 9% lies in the top ten. The V segment lost 4 bases and the J segment 0 bases; nucleotides outside the gene matches: 9. The CDR3 length is 16 residues. From germline, CDR1 is SGHRS and CDR2 YFSETQ. The time point denotes: longitudinal time-point 3. At least ten counts were recorded for this clonotype.

Material for sequencing was PBMCs. The chain couples TRBV5-1 to TRBJ2-7; TRBD1 agrees at 8 bases. The sequence came from a male donor with HTLV-1-associated myelopathy (HAM/TSP). CDR3 sequence reads: CASSKSPGQDSYEQYF. The CDR3 coding sequence is TGCGCCAGCAGCAAATCACCGGGACAGGACTCCTACGAGCAGTACTTC. Using reference TRBV5-1 and TRBJ2-7 for the parts outside the CDR3, the full variable domain is KAGVTQTPRYLIKTRGQQVTLSCSPISGHRSVSWYQQTPGQGLQFLFEYFSETQRNKGNFPGRFSGRQFSNSRSEMNVSTLELGDSALYLCASSKSPGQDSYEQYFGPGTRLTVT.